The 23 T cell receptor beta chains given below trace back to one sample, sequenced in a study of T cell repertoires in cytomegalovirus infection. TCRdb analysed the reads with MiXCR anew, one entry per CDR3 protein. The sample carries some 350,000 distinct CDR3 sequences, 18% recorded once. Sequencing used PBMCs. These receptors all stem from a human donor in good health (CMV status not recorded). Some clones in this sample may be carry-over from other donors' samples.

This clonotype occurred a few times. The chain's CDR3 is CASSESVGVSSYEQYF. The DNA for the CDR3 is TGTGCCAGCAGTGAGTCTGTCGGGGTAAGCTCCTACGAGCAGTACTTC. The chain joins TRBV6-1 to TRBJ2-7, with D maybe TRBD2 (5 bases). This CDR3 is 16 amino acids long. CDR1 is MNHNS and CDR2 is SASEGT in the germline V gene. V dropped 3 bases and J dropped 0 bases, with 15 bases sitting between them.

The chain couples TRBV6-6 to TRBJ2-5, with a tentative D call TRBD2 (7 bases). The CDR3 spans 14 residues. CDR1 MNHNY and CDR2 SVGAGI come from the germline V gene (reference sequence). Trimming took 5 bases from V and 5 from J, leaving 15 bases between them. This CDR3 reads CASSGGGGLETQYF. The CDR3 DNA reads TGTGCCAGCAGTGGGGGGGGGGGCCTTGAGACCCAGTACTTC.

This clonotype has at least ten counts. V usage is TRBV7-2 and J usage is TRBJ2-7; TRBD2 is a possible D gene (5 bases). Germline CDR1 and CDR2: SGHTA and FQGNSA. The V gene lost 4 bases and the J gene lost 2 bases, with 15 bases spanning the gap. This CDR3 contains 15 residues. The CDR3 DNA follows: TGTGCCAGCAGCTCGAGGGTCAGCCCAGCCTACGAGCAGTACTTC. Translating it yields CASSSRVSPAYEQYF.

The J gene is TRBJ1-1, the V gene TRBV18; 7 positions match TRBD1. V shed 8 bases and J 0 bases; nucleotides not matched to a gene: 3. This CDR3 has 13 residues. Germline V CDR1 and CDR2: KGHSH, LQKENI. CDR3 coding DNA: TGTGCCAGCCTACAGGGGATGAACACTGAAGCTTTCTTT. It specifies CASLQGMNTEAFF.

The chain combines TRBV29-1 with TRBJ2-7, with 10 bases matching TRBD1. Germline V gene data show CDR1 as SQVTM and CDR2 as ANQGSEA. With V trimmed by 3 bases and J by 2 bases, 7 bases remained unmatched. CDR3 length: 15 amino acids. CDR3 region: CSVEGEGQGAYEQYF. CDR3 nucleotides: TGCAGCGTTGAGGGTGAAGGACAGGGGGCCTACGAGCAGTACTTC.

The table lists this clonotype with a few counts. CDR3 residues: CASSRLLGQGNSGANVLTF. In nucleotides, the CDR3 is TGTGCCAGCAGCCGACTCCTAGGACAGGGGAATTCAGGGGCCAACGTCCTGACTTTC. The chain joins TRBV7-9 to TRBJ2-6; 9 bases agree with TRBD1. This CDR3 comprises 19 residues. Germline assignment: CDR1 SEHNR and CDR2 FQNEAQ (reference sequence). V lost 5 bases to trimming and J lost 4 bases; unmatched junction nucleotides: 15.

In this sample, this clonotype turned up many times. The CDR3 DNA is TGTGCCAGCAGTTTATATATATCGGGGGGCCATAACGCAGATACGCAGTATTTT. Amino acids: CASSLYISGGHNADTQYF. This chain connects TRBV28 to TRBJ2-3; weak D call: TRBD2 (7 bases). The ends were cut back, 1 base at V and 4 bases at J, with 21 bases in the middle. Per germline, CDR1 MDHEN and CDR2 SYDVKM. This CDR3 has 18 residues.

This clonotype was seen many times. The J gene is TRBJ1-1, the V gene TRBV7-4; D is undetermined. V shed 4 bases and J shed 1 base, with 4 bases lying between them. Germline CDR1 and CDR2: SGHVT and SQSDAQ. This CDR3 has 12 amino acids. The CDR3 loop is CASSYKNTEAFF. The CDR3, as DNA: TGTGCCAGCAGCTATAAGAACACTGAAGCTTTCTTT.

Only a few counts were recorded for this clonotype. The gene calls are TRBV18 and TRBJ2-7; 10 bases are a match to TRBD1. V lost 2 bases and J lost 3; bases outside the gene matches: 1. This CDR3 region has 14 residues. Germline V CDR1 and CDR2: KGHSH, LQKENI. The CDR3 reads CASSPGDRGYEQYF. In DNA, the CDR3 is TGTGCCAGCTCACCAGGGGACAGGGGCTACGAGCAGTACTTC.

This clonotype was seen only once. The rearrangement links TRBV15 to TRBJ2-3, with D possibly being TRBD2 (6 bases). The CDR3 totals 15 residues. The V and J ends lost 2 bases and 5 bases respectively, with 14 bases between them. Looked up from germline, CDR1 is LNHNV and CDR2 is YYDKDF (reference sequence). The CDR3 sequence: CATSRLRSSGDTQYF. The CDR3 nucleotides are TGTGCCACCAGCAGACTCCGAAGTAGCGGAGATACGCAGTATTTT.

V is TRBV6-6 and J is TRBJ2-2, with 9 bases that match TRBD2. Germline V gives CDR1 MNHNY, CDR2 SVGAGI (reference sequence). J was trimmed by 6 bases and V by 6 bases; bases with no gene match: 5. This CDR3 region has 14 residues. CDR3 loop: CASRSTSGPGELFF. The CDR3, as DNA: TGTGCCAGCAGGTCGACTAGCGGCCCCGGGGAGCTGTTTTTT.

This sequence joins TRBV10-3 and TRBJ1-1; D gene unclear. V dropped 8 bases and J dropped 4 bases, with 14 bases sitting between them. The CDR3 is 13 residues long. The germline CDR1 and CDR2 sequences are ENHRY and SYGVKD. Written as DNA, the CDR3 is TGTGCCATCCGTCCGAGCGGGGTCACTGAAGCTTTCTTT. It codes for CAIRPSGVTEAFF.

This clonotype was detected a few times. This chain joins TRBV7-6 and TRBJ2-5; no firm D call. Trimming removed 4 bases at V and 4 bases at J, with 16 bases between. The CDR3 is 15 amino acids. CDR1 is SGHVS, CDR2 FNYEAQ, per germline. This chain's CDR3 is CASSYLTNRVETQYF. The CDR3 coding sequence is TGTGCCAGCAGCTATCTTACTAACAGAGTAGAGACCCAGTACTTC.

This chain links TRBV10-3 with TRBJ2-7, with 15 nucleotides matching TRBD2. V was pared by 2 bases and J by 3 bases, with 5 bases of the junction left unmatched. This CDR3 region has 17 residues. Germline CDR1 and CDR2: ENHRY and SYGVKD. The CDR3 bases are TGTGCCATCAGTGAGCGGGGACTAGCGGGAGGAAACTACGAGCAGTACTTC. Protein product: CAISERGLAGGNYEQYF.

This clonotype was seen a handful of times. The DNA for the CDR3 is TGCAGCGTAGGACAGGTAGTACGTACAGATACGCAGTATTTT. Translated: CSVGQVVRTDTQYF. The chain links TRBV29-1 to TRBJ2-3, with 7 bases lining up with TRBD1. V lost 6 bases to trimming and J lost 3 bases; unmatched junction nucleotides: 9. Germline CDR1 SQVTM, CDR2 ANQGSEA. The CDR3 runs to 14 residues.

The rearrangement uses TRBV2 and TRBJ1-3; TRBD1 aligns across 7 bases. Unmatched junction bases numbered 5, after V lost 6 bases and J lost 0 bases. This CDR3 is 15 amino acids long. The germline gives CDR1 SNHLY, CDR2 FYNNEI. The CDR3 sequence: CASRQAGGSGNTIYF. The CDR3 region has the DNA TGTGCCAGCAGACAAGCAGGGGGCTCTGGAAACACCATATATTTT.

Concerning this clonotype: This may stem from a read error, because a much larger clone lies one nucleotide away. The V and J genes are TRBV28 and TRBJ2-1; D is unresolved. Germline CDR1 MDHEN, CDR2 SYDVKM. Trimming took off 5 bases at V and 8 bases at J, with 25 bases between the two ends. This CDR3 is 17 amino acids long. CDR3 in DNA: TGTGCCAGCAGTCCCTTCGCCTTGACCCGCGTTTGGGATGAGCAGTTCTTC. As protein: CASSPFALTRVWDEQFF.

This clonotype has more than one count but fewer than ten. The rearrangement joins TRBV20-1 to TRBJ2-2, with 8 positions matching TRBD2. Germline V gives CDR1 DFQATT, CDR2 SNEGSKA (reference sequence). J was trimmed by 2 bases and V by 2 bases; bases with no gene match: 1. The CDR3 length is 14 residues. The CDR3 nucleotides are TGCAGTGCTAGATTAGCGGGAAACACCGGGGAGCTGTTTTTT. Protein: CSARLAGNTGELFF.

V usage is TRBV4-2 and J usage is TRBJ2-3; 12 nucleotides agree with TRBD2. The junction had 7 bases not matched to a gene; V was cut back by 1 base and J by 11 bases. The CDR3 has 15 amino acids. Germline CDR1 reads LGHNA; CDR2 reads YNFKEQ. The DNA of the CDR3 is TGTGCCAGCAGCCAAGGGACTAGCGGGACGGGGGGGCAGTATTTT. It encodes CASSQGTSGTGGQYF.

As regards this clonotype: A read error may explain this, as a much larger clone is one base away. The chain couples TRBV10-3 to TRBJ2-1; 8 bases agree with TRBD2. In germline, CDR1 is ENHRY, CDR2 SYGVKD. CDR3 length: 14 amino acids. The CDR3 reads CATGTSGTYNEHFF. The CDR3 region has the DNA TGTGCCACCGGAACTAGCGGAACCTACAATGAGCACTTCTTC.

In this sample, this clonotype turned up many times. V gene TRBV6-2 or TRBV6-3 combines with J gene TRBJ2-1; 7 nucleotides align to TRBD1. With V trimmed by 2 bases and J by 0 bases, 7 bases remained unmatched. CDR1 is MNHEY and CDR2 is SVGEGT in the germline V gene. CDR3 length: 17 amino acids. The CDR3 region is CASSYLEQGFSYNEQFF. The CDR3 DNA reads as TGTGCCAGCAGTTACCTAGAACAGGGGTTCTCCTACAATGAGCAGTTCTTC.

Ten or more counts support this clonotype. The V and J genes are TRBV7-2 and TRBJ2-7; D gene uncertain. The ends were cut back, 5 bases at V and 3 bases at J, with 20 bases in the middle. Germline V lookup: CDR1 SGHTA, CDR2 FQGNSA. The CDR3 length is 16 residues. The CDR3 DNA sequence: TGTGCCAGCAGCCGAGGCCTAGGAACCCTACGCTACGAGCAGTACTTC. It translates to CASSRGLGTLRYEQYF.

This clonotype was seen a few times. This sequence joins TRBV12-3 or TRBV12-4 and TRBJ2-1, with TRBD1 matching 11 bases. Trimming at V came to 1 base and at J to 8 bases, leaving 13 bases not matched to a gene. This CDR3 has 18 residues. The CDR3 sequence: CASSLGTGTGGSGYEQFF. The DNA of the CDR3 is TGTGCCAGCAGTTTAGGGACCGGGACAGGGGGAAGCGGTTATGAGCAGTTCTTC.